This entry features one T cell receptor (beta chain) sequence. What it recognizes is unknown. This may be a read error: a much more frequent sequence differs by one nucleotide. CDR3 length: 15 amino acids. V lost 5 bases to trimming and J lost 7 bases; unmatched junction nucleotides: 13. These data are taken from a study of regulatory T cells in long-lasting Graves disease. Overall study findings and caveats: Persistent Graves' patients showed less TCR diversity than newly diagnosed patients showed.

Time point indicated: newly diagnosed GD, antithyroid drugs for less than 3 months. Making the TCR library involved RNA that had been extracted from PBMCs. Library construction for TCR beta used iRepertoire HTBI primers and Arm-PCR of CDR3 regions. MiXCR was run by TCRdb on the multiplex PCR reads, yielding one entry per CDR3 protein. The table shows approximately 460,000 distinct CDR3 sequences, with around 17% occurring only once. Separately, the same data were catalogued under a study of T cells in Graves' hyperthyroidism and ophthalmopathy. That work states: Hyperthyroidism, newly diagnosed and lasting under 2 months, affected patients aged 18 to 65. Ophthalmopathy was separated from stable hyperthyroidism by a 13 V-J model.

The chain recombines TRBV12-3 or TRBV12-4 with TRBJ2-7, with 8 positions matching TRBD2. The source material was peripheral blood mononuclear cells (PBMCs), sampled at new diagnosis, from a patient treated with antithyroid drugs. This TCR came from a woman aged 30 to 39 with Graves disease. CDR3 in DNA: TGTGCCAGCAGTACTAGCGGCTATTCCTACAATGAGCAGTACTTC. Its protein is CASSTSGYSYNEQYF.